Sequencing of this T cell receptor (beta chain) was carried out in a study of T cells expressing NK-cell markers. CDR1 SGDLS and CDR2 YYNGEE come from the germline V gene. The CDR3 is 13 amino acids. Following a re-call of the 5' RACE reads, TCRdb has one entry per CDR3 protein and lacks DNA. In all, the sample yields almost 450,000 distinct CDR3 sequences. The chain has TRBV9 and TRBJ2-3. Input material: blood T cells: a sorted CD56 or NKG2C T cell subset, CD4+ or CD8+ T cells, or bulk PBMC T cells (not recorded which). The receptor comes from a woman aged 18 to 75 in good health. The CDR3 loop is CASSVEPPDTQYF. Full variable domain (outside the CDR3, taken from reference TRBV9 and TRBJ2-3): DSGVTQTPKHLITATGQRVTLRCSPRSGDLSVYWYQQSLDQGLQFLIQYYNGEERAKGNILERFSAQQFPDLHSELNLSSLELGDSALYFCASSVEPPDTQYFGPGTRLTVL.